The 6 T cell receptor beta chains below all came from one sample that was sequenced in a study of TIL therapy for anti-PD-1-resistant metastatic lung cancer. The libraries were made with immunoSEQ v3. The method was immunoSEQ multiplex PCR; TCRdb's version includes in-frame clones alone and lacks a portion of them. The sample consists of more than 55,000 clones, roughly two thirds of them appearing once. The sample's time point: pre-treatment sample, taken before nivolumab and TIL therapy. The material sequenced was blood, taken at baseline. The source is a person aged 25 to 80 with non-small cell lung cancer.

Points on this clone: A read error may account for a junction end that differs from germline. The rearrangement uses TRBV7-7 and TRBJ2-7, with TRBD2 matching 9 bases. The CDR3 covers 15 residues. CDR1 SSHAT and CDR2 FNYEAQ come from the germline V gene (reference sequence). The CDR3 is CASSLSSGDAYEQYF. The CDR3 nucleotides read TGTGCTAGCAGCTTATCTAGCGGGGACGCCTACGAGCAGTACTTC.

V gene TRBV28 combines with J gene TRBJ2-6, with TRBD1 as a possible D gene (6 bases). From germline, CDR1 is MDHEN and CDR2 SYDVKM. This CDR3 has 17 amino acids. Trimming cost V 2 bases and J 0 bases, with 11 bases left between them. CDR3 DNA sequence: TGTGCCAGCAGTTTAGGACAGCCTCTCTCTGGGGCCAACGTCCTGACTTTC. Translated, it gives CASSLGQPLSGANVLTF.

Regarding this clone: One junction end disagrees with the germline gene, perhaps due to a read error. The chain employs TRBV7-7 and TRBJ2-5; tentatively, D is TRBD2 (5 bases). The CDR3 is 13 residues long. Per germline, CDR1 SSHAT and CDR2 FNYEAQ (reference sequence). The chain's CDR3 is CASSLGWEETQYF. The CDR3 bases are TGTGCTAGCAGCTTAGGGTGGGAGGAGACCCAGTACTTC. Full variable domain (outside the CDR3, taken from reference TRBV7-7 and TRBJ2-5): GAGVSQSPRYKVTKRGQDVTLRCDPISSHATLYWYQQALGQGPEFLTYFNYEAQPDKSGLPSDRFSAERPEGSISTLTIQRTEQRDSAMYRCASSLGWEETQYFGPGTRLLVL.

The V call is TRBV9, the J call TRBJ2-1, with 10 bases lining up with TRBD2. V was clipped by 0 bases and J by 9 bases; unmatched bases: 9. CDR1 and CDR2 from the germline V gene are SGDLS and YYNGEE. The CDR3 length is 16 residues. CDR3 in amino acids: CASSVGISSSGGEQFF. CDR3 sequence (DNA): TGTGCCAGCAGCGTAGGAATTTCGTCTAGCGGGGGTGAGCAGTTCTTC. Supplemented by reference TRBV9 and TRBJ2-1, the full variable domain reads DSGVTQTPKHLITATGQRVTLRCSPRSGDLSVYWYQQSLDQGLQFLIQYYNGEERAKGNILERFSAQQFPDLHSELNLSSLELGDSALYFCASSVGISSSGGEQFFGPGTRLTVL.

Details on this clone: Other DNA sequences from this sample encode an identical CDR3 as well. V gene TRBV9 combines with J gene TRBJ1-1; weak D call: TRBD1 (6 bases). The V and J ends lost 2 bases and 2 bases respectively, with 10 bases between them. CDR1 and CDR2 (germline): SGDLS, YYNGEE. This CDR3 spans 14 amino acids. This CDR3 is CASSVLQGNTEAFF. The CDR3 DNA is TGTGCCAGCAGCGTCCTACAGGGAAACACTGAAGCTTTCTTT.

This sequence joins TRBV11-2 and TRBJ1-6; D possibly corresponds to TRBD1 (6 bases). Deletions cut 8 bases from V and 1 base from J, with 21 bases between. Per germline, CDR1 SGHAT and CDR2 FQNNGV. The length of the CDR3 is 18 residues. The CDR3 bases are TGTGCCAGCCGTTCACTTTTTTCAGGGGATTCCTATAATTCACCCCTCCACTTT. Encoded protein: CASRSLFSGDSYNSPLHF.